Given below is one T cell receptor beta chain in context. V gave up 5 bases and J gave up 4 bases; unmatched junction bases: 7. Germline CDR1 is MNHEY and CDR2 is SMNVEV (reference sequence). This CDR3 region has 16 residues. In the original workflow: Amplification of reference gene primers was used by the study to estimate nucleated cell counts. Clones were read by immunoSEQ multiplex PCR, and TCRdb kept only the in-frame ones, dropping some. That table is the source of V, J and clone size, and D and trimming were worked out from the DNA. The sample has about 200,000 clones; 80% to 90% are singletons. The data belong to a study of blood T cell repertoires in COVID-19. Study background: Samples taken during acute and convalescent COVID-19 were collected in the United States, Italy and Spain. The cDNA or gDNA used as material had been derived from T cells, B-cell-depleted T cells, or PBMCs.

The sequence was collected from a woman in her forties or fifties with acute or convalescent COVID-19. The chain recombines TRBV27 with TRBJ2-5; the match to TRBD2 covers 13 bases. Specimen: peripheral blood. The CDR3 spells CASSRGTSGTLETQYF. The CDR3 DNA sequence: TGTGCCAGCAGTCGAGGGACTAGCGGGACCCTAGAGACCCAGTACTTC.